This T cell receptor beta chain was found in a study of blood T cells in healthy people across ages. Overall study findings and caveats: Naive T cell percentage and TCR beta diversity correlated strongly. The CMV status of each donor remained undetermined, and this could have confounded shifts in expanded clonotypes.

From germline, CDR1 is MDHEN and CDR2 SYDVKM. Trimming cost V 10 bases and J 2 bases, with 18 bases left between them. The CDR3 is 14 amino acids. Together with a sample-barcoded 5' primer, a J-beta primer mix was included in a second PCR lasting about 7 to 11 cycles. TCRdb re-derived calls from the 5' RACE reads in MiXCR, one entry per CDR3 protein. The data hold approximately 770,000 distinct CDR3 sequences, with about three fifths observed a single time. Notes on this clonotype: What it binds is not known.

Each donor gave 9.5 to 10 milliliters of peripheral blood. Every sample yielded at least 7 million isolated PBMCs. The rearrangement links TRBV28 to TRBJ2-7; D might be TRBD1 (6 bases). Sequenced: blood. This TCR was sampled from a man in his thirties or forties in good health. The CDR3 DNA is TGTGCCACCCAATCCCCAGGGGTGACCTACGAGCAGTACTTC. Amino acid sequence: CATQSPGVTYEQYF.